Detailed here is one T cell receptor beta chain. The data derive from a study of T cells expressing NK-cell markers. The germline gives CDR1 SGHAT, CDR2 FQNNGV. The CDR3 loop spans 14 amino acids. TCRdb reprocessed the 5' RACE reads and stores each CDR3 protein as one record, lacking DNA. Recorded here are roughly 450,000 distinct CDR3 sequences; the top ten clones represent 1.4%. Specimen: blood T cells: a sorted CD56 or NKG2C T cell subset, CD4+ or CD8+ T cells, or bulk PBMC T cells (not recorded which). The receptor comes from a woman aged 45-65 years in good health. V is TRBV11-2 and J is TRBJ1-1. CDR3 in amino acids: CASSPPFRNTEAFF.